This TCR beta chain appears in the sequencing data of a study of blood T cell repertoires in COVID-19. Using immunoSEQ multiplex PCR, the repertoire was profiled, and TCRdb retains in-frame clones only, with some absent. The table has tens of thousands of clones, more than 85% seen once; the top ten hold approximately 12%. V lost 5 bases, J lost 7 bases, and 5 bases stayed unmatched. Germline-derived CDR1 and CDR2 are SGHNT and YENEEA. This CDR3 is 16 amino acids long. This chain links TRBV11-3 with TRBJ2-1; TRBD2 agrees at 16 bases. This sequence originates from a human donor in a cohort sampled during active COVID-19. The donor label of this sample is uncertain. The sample taken for sequencing was peripheral blood. In DNA, the CDR3 is TGTGCCAGCAGCCCTTCGGGACTAGCGGGAGGGAATGAGCAGTTCTTC. It encodes CASSPSGLAGGNEQFF. Together with reference TRBV11-3 and TRBJ2-1, the CDR3 gives the full variable domain: EAGVVQSPRYKIIEKKQPVAFWCNPISGHNTLYWYLQNLGQGPELLIRYENEEAVDDSQLPKDRFSAERLKGVDSTLKIQPAELGDSAVYLCASSPSGLAGGNEQFFGPGTRLTVL.